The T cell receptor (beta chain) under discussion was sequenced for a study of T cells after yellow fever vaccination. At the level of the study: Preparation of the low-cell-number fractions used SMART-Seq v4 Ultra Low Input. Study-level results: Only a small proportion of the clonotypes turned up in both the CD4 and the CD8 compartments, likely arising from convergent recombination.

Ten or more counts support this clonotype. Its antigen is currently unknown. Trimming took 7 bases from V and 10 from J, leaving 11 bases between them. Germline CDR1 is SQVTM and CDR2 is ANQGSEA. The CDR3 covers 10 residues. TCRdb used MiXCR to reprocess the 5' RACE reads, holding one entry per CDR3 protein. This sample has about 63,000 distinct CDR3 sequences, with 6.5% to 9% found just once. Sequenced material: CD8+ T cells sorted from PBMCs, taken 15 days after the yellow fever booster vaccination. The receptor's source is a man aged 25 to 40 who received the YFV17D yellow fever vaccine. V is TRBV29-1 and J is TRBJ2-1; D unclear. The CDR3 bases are TGCAGCGCAACCGAGTTGGAGCAGTTCTTC. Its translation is CSATELEQFF.